These 20 T cell receptor beta chains were all obtained from the same sample, sequenced in a study of shared clonotypes between healthy human individuals (dated by TCRdb to about 2020). Receptors were amplified or captured by the immunoSEQ multiplex PCR assay. TCRdb took this table from immuneACCESS and kept in-frame rearrangements with V and J called. Such tables lack part of the clones; where checked against another copy, unresolved V genes explain under half of the gap, and the rest is unexplained. The sample includes 95,000 to 120,000 clones, with 55% to 80% observed a single time. The ten largest clones take up 20% to 25% of the sample. Sequencing used memory CD8+ T cells sorted from blood. The cell subset or site label for this specimen denotes: CD45RO+ cells pooled with CCR7-negative TemRA cells. All receptors derive from a woman aged 25 to 45 in good health.

The J gene is TRBJ2-3, the V gene TRBV25-1, with TRBD2 matching over 9 bases. The J segment lost 7 bases and the V segment lost 1 base, leaving 12 bases of the junction unmatched. The CDR3 length is 17 residues. Germline V gene data show CDR1 as MGHDK and CDR2 as SYGVNS. CDR3 in amino acids: CASSEFFMREGLNTQYF. For the CDR3, the DNA is TGTGCCAGCAGTGAATTTTTTATGCGGGAGGGCCTAAATACGCAGTATTTT.

The CDR3 spells CASSAAGSAYEQYF. As DNA, the CDR3 is TGTGCCAGCAGTGCGGCAGGGTCGGCGTACGAGCAGTACTTC. The chain is built from TRBV6-6 and TRBJ2-7; TRBD1 is a possible D gene (5 bases). CDR1 and CDR2 from the germline V gene are MNHNY and SVGAGI (reference sequence). CDR3 length equals 14 residues. Trimming removed 5 bases at V and 4 bases at J, with 15 bases between.

This clone was detected many times. The J gene is TRBJ2-1, the V gene TRBV28; D may be TRBD2 (6 bases). Germline V gene sequence: CDR1 MDHEN, CDR2 SYDVKM. The V end was cut by 4 bases, the J end by 12 bases, with 13 bases between. The CDR3 covers 12 residues. DNA of the CDR3: TGTGCCAGCAGTTCCACCGGGACTGGGCAGTTCTTC. This codes for CASSSTGTGQFF.

The chain has TRBV12-5 and TRBJ2-7; 8 nucleotides align to TRBD1. V shed 7 bases and J 3 bases; nucleotides not matched to a gene: 5. Germline values: CDR1 LGHNT, CDR2 FRNRAP. This CDR3 has 13 amino acids. The CDR3 sequence: CASARTGSYEQYF. In DNA, the CDR3 is TGTGCTAGTGCCAGGACAGGGAGCTACGAGCAGTACTTC.

This clone was seen a handful of times. The J gene is TRBJ2-7, the V gene TRBV19, with D tentatively TRBD2 (6 bases). Germline V gives CDR1 LNHDA, CDR2 SQIVND (reference sequence). V was shortened by 6 bases and J by 0 bases, with 12 bases between the two germline ends. The CDR3 loop spans 14 amino acids. Here the CDR3 reads CASSLLASSYEQYF. CDR3 DNA sequence: TGTGCCAGTAGCCTACTAGCTAGCTCCTACGAGCAGTACTTC.

This clone was counted a single time. The chain combines TRBV29-1 with TRBJ1-3; TRBD1 might be the D (6 bases). Germline CDR1 and CDR2: SQVTM and ANQGSEA. The germline V and J ends were trimmed by 7 bases and 3 bases, with 19 bases remaining between them. The length of the CDR3 is 15 residues. CDR3 sequence reads: CSALGGQAGGNTIYF. CDR3 DNA: TGCAGCGCCCTAGGGGGGCAGGCCGGTGGAAACACCATATATTTT.

The rearrangement uses TRBV18 and TRBJ2-1; 9 bases line up with TRBD2. The ends lost 7 bases at V and 4 bases at J; junction bases unmatched: 17. CDR1 KGHSH and CDR2 LQKENI come from the germline V gene. The CDR3 runs 18 residues. The CDR3 bases are TGTGCCAGCTACCTACTAGCGGGCGACGAGGGGGCTTACAATGAGCAGTTCTTC. Translating gives CASYLLAGDEGAYNEQFF. The full variable domain, its missing parts supplied by reference TRBV18 and TRBJ2-1, is NAGVMQNPRHLVRRRGQEARLRCSPMKGHSHVYWYRQLPEEGLKFMVYLQKENIIDESGMPKERFSAEFPKEGPSILRIQQVVRGDSAAYFCASYLLAGDEGAYNEQFFGPGTRLTVL.

This clone has ten or more counts. The chain has TRBV21-1 and TRBJ2-7; the table's D call TRBD2 went unverified against the DNA. TRBV21-1 is a pseudogene. The CDR3 loop spans 15 amino acids. CDR3: CASSKGGTYTYEQYF. CDR3 sequence (DNA): TGTGCCAGCAGCAAAGGCGGGACCTACACCTACGAGCAGTACTTC.

V gene TRBV7-9 combines with J gene TRBJ2-7; D tentatively fits TRBD1 or TRBD2 (6 bases each). This CDR3 spans 16 amino acids. Trimming took 0 bases from V and 1 from J, leaving 13 bases between them. Germline CDR1 and CDR2: SEHNR and FQNEAQ (reference sequence). CDR3 amino acids: CASSLATGGRSYEQYF. The CDR3 DNA reads TGTGCCAGCAGCTTAGCGACCGGGGGCCGATCCTACGAGCAGTACTTC.

The genes are TRBV7-8 and TRBJ2-7; D is perhaps TRBD1 (6 bases). CDR3 size: 15 residues. Looked up from germline, CDR1 is SGHVS and CDR2 is FQNEAQ. Trimming left V 2 bases short and J 1 base short, with 12 bases between. In nucleotides, the CDR3 is TGTGCCAGCAGCTTATTCCAGGGGTCGTCCTACGAGCAGTACTTC. Translated, it gives CASSLFQGSSYEQYF.

About this clone itself: The likely explanation is a read error, given a far larger clone one base away. The chain couples TRBV28 to TRBJ1-5, with D unresolved. The CDR3 is 16 residues long. Trimming shortened V by 1 base and J by 6 bases, and 16 bases separated the two germline ends. Germline loops: CDR1 MDHEN, CDR2 SYDVKM. For the CDR3, the DNA is TGTGCCAGCAGTTTATCTAGGATTGAAGTTGCTCAGCCCCAGCATTTT. It yields the protein CASSLSRIEVAQPQHF.

This clone was picked up one time. The chain carries TRBV30 and TRBJ2-2; D may be TRBD1 (5 bases). V lost 3 bases and J lost 5, with 10 bases in between. Germline loops: CDR1 GTSNPN, CDR2 SVGIG (reference sequence). This CDR3 comprises 13 residues. The CDR3 region has the DNA TGTGCCTGGAGCGCTACAGGTACCGGGGAGCTGTTTTTT. Translated: CAWSATGTGELFF.

The chain uses TRBV19 and TRBJ1-5; no definite D call. V was cut by 3 bases and J by 0 bases, with 6 bases left in between. Germline-derived CDR1 and CDR2 are LNHDA and SQIVND (reference sequence). CDR3 length: 14 amino acids. The CDR3 DNA sequence: TGTGCCAGTAGTATTTACTATAGCAATCAGCCCCAGCATTTT. Its protein product is CASSIYYSNQPQHF.

This rearrangement joins TRBV5-1 to TRBJ2-5; no clear D gene. The end of the DNA fits TRBJ2-7 better, so the J call may be wrong. This CDR3 is 14 amino acids long. Germline CDR1 reads SGHRS; CDR2 reads YFSETQ. As DNA, the CDR3 is TGCGCCAGCAGCTTGGCCGGCAGCTCCTACGAGCAGTACTTC. This encodes CASSLAGSSYEQYF.

This chain connects TRBV28 to TRBJ2-5; 8 nucleotides line up with TRBD2. This CDR3 has 15 amino acids. V trimming: 3 bases; J trimming: 3 bases; junction bases outside the gene matches: 6. CDR1 and CDR2 (germline): MDHEN, SYDVKM. DNA of the CDR3: TGTGCCAGCAGTTTCTGGACTAGCAACGAAGAGACCCAGTACTTC. This sequence encodes CASSFWTSNEETQYF.

The table lists this clone with a few counts. The chain carries TRBV27 and TRBJ2-5, with D tentatively TRBD2 (6 bases). TRBJ2-7 matches the DNA end more closely, so the J call is doubtful. Germline V lookup: CDR1 MNHEY, CDR2 SMNVEV (reference sequence). CDR3 length: 13 amino acids. CDR3 in DNA: TGTGCCAGCAGCTCGGGAGCGACCTACGAGCAGTACTTC. Protein: CASSSGATYEQYF.

This clone was counted only a few times. The chain uses TRBV2 and TRBJ1-5; perhaps TRBD1 as D (5 bases). This CDR3 region has 15 residues. Trimming removed 3 bases from V and 7 bases from J, with 16 bases in between. Germline V gene sequence: CDR1 SNHLY, CDR2 FYNNEI. The CDR3 is CASSDEGIGGQPQHF. In nucleotides, the CDR3 is TGTGCCAGCAGTGATGAGGGGATCGGCGGCCAGCCCCAGCATTTT.

The chain joins TRBV15 to TRBJ2-3; TRBD1 aligns across 12 bases. The germline V gene has CDR1 LNHNV and CDR2 YYDKDF (reference sequence). The CDR3 is 20 residues long. V gave up 2 bases and J gave up 3 bases; unmatched junction bases: 15. The CDR3 nucleotides are TGTGCCACCAGCAGATCCCGCGGGGACAGGGGGCGGTTGGCGACAGATACGCAGTATTTT. Residues: CATSRSRGDRGRLATDTQYF.

The chain is built from TRBV2 and TRBJ2-2; the D gene is possibly TRBD1 (5 bases). The V gene lost 8 bases and the J gene lost 0 bases, with 13 bases spanning the gap. Germline values: CDR1 SNHLY, CDR2 FYNNEI. The CDR3 sequence is 15 residues long. As DNA, the CDR3 is TGTGCCAGCTCTGGGGCATACGCGAACACCGGGGAGCTGTTTTTT. This sequence encodes CASSGAYANTGELFF.

The rearrangement joins TRBV10-2 to TRBJ2-7; D is possibly TRBD2 (6 bases). CDR1 is WSHSY, CDR2 SAAADI, per germline. The CDR3 has 16 amino acids. Trimming took 5 bases from V and 6 from J, leaving 23 bases between them. The CDR3 region is CASSHPLDGGGSEQYF. The CDR3 DNA reads TGCGCCAGCAGTCACCCACTTGACGGGGGTGGGAGCGAGCAGTACTTC.